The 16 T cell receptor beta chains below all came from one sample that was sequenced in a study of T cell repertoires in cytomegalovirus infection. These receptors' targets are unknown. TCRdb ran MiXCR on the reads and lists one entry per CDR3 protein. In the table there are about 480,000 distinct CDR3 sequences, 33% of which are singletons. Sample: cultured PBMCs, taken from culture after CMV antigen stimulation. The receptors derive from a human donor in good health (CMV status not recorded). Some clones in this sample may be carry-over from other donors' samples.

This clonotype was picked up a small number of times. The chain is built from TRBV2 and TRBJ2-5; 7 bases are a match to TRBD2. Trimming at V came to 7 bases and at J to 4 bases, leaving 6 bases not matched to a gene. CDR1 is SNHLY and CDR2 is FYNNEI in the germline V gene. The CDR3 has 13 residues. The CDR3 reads CASKIERGETQYF. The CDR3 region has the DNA TGTGCCAGCAAGATAGAGCGGGGAGAGACCCAGTACTTC.

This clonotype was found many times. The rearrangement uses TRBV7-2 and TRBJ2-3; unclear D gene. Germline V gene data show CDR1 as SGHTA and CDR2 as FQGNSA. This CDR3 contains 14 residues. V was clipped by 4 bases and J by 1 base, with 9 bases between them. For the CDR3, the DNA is TGTGCCAGCAGCTCCCGCGCTGGCACAGATACGCAGTATTTT. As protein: CASSSRAGTDTQYF.

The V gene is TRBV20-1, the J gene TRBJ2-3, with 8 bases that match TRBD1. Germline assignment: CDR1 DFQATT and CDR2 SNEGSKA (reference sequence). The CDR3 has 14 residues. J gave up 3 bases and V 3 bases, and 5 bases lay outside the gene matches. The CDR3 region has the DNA TGCAGTGCTAGTGTCCAGGGGGCTACAGATACGCAGTATTTT. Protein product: CSASVQGATDTQYF.

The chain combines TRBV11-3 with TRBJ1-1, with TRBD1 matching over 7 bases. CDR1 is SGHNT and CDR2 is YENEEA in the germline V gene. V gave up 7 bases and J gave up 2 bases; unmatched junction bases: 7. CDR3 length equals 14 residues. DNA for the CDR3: TGTGCCAGCACGGTTCCAGGGGGAAACACTGAAGCTTTCTTT. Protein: CASTVPGGNTEAFF.

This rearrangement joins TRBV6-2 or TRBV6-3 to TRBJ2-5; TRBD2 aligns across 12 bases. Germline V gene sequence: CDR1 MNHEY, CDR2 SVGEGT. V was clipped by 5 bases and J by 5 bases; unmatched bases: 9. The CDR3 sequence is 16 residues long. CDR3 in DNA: TGTGCCAGCAGTGTCCTAGCGGGAGGGCTCGGGGAGACCCAGTACTTC. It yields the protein CASSVLAGGLGETQYF.

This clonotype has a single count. The CDR3 sequence is CASRQAGGPGEQFF. DNA for the CDR3: TGTGCCAGCAGGCAAGCGGGAGGGCCGGGGGAGCAGTTCTTC. V usage is TRBV27 and J usage is TRBJ2-1; 10 nucleotides match TRBD2. V was pared by 6 bases and J by 10 bases, with 9 bases of the junction left unmatched. Germline V gives CDR1 MNHEY, CDR2 SMNVEV (reference sequence). This CDR3 contains 14 residues.

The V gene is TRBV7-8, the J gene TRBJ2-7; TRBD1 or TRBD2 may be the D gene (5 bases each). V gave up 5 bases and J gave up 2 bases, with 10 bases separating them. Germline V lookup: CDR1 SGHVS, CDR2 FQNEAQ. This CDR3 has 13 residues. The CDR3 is CASSPGDAYEQYV. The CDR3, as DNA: TGTGCCAGCAGCCCCGGGGACGCCTACGAGCAGTACGTC.

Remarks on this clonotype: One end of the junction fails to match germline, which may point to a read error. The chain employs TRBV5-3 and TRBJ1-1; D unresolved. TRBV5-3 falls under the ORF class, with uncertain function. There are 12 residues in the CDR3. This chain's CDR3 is CASSLFGTEAFF. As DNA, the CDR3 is TGTGCCAGCAGCTTGTTCGGGACTGAAGCTTTCTTT.

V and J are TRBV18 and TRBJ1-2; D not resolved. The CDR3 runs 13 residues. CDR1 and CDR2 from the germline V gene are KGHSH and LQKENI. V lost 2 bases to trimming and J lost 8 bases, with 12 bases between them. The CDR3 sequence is CASSPAEEYGYTF. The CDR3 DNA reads TGTGCCAGCTCACCAGCGGAGGAGTACGGCTACACCTTC.

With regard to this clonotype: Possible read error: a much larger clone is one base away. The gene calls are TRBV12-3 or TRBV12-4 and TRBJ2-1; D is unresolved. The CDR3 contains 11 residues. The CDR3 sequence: CSSSRQLEQFF. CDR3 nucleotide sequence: TGTTCCAGCAGTCGACAACTCGAGCAGTTCTTC.

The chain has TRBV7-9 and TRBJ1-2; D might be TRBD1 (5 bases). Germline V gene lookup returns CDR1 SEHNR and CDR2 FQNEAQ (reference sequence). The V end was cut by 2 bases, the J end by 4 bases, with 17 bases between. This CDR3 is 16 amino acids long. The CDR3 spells CASSLYSGGYSYGYTF. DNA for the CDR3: TGTGCCAGCAGCTTATACTCCGGGGGGTATTCCTATGGCTACACCTTC.

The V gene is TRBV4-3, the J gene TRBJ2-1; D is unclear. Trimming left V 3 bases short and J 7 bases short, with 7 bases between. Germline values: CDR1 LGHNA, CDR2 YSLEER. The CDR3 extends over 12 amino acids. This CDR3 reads CASSHRRNEQFF. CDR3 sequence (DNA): TGCGCCAGCAGCCACCGACGAAATGAGCAGTTCTTC.

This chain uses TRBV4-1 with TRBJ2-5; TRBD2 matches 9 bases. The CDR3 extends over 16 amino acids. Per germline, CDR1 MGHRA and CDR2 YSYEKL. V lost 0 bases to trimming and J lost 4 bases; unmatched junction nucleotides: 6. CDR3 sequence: CASSQERASGIETQYF. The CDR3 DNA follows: TGCGCCAGCAGCCAAGAGAGGGCTAGCGGGATAGAGACCCAGTACTTC.

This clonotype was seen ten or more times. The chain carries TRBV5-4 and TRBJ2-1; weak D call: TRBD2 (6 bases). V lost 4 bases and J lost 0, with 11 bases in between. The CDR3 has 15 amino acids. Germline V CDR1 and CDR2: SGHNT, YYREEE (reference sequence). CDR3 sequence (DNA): TGTGCCAGCAGCCAGGGACTCATCTCCTACAATGAGCAGTTCTTC. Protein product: CASSQGLISYNEQFF.

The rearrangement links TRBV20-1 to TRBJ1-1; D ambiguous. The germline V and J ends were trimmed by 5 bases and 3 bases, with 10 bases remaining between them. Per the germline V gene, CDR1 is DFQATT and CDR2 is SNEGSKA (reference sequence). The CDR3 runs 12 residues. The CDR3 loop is CSAGGPYTEAFF. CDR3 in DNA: TGCAGTGCTGGAGGGCCTTACACTGAAGCTTTCTTT.

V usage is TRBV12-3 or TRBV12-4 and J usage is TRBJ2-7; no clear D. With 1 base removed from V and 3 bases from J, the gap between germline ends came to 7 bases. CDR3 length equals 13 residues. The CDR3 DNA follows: TGTGCCAGCAGTTTAGGCCTTAACTACGAGCAGTACGTC. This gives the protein CASSLGLNYEQYV.